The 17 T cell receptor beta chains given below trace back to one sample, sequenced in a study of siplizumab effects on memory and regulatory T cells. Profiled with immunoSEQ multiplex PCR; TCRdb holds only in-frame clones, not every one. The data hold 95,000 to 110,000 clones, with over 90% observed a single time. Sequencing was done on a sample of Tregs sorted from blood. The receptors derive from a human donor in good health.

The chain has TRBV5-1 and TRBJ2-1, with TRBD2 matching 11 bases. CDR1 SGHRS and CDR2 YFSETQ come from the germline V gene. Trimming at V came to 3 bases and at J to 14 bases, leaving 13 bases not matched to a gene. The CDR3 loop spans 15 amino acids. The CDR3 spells CASSSIAGGPLGEFF. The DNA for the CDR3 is TGCGCCAGCAGCTCAATAGCGGGAGGGCCGCTTGGGGAGTTCTTC.

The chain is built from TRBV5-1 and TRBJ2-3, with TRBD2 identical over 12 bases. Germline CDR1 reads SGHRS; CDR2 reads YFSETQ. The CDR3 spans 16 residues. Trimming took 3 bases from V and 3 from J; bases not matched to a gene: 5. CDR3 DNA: TGCGCCAGCAGCTGGGCCGGGACTAGCGGGACAGATACGCAGTATTTT. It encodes CASSWAGTSGTDTQYF.

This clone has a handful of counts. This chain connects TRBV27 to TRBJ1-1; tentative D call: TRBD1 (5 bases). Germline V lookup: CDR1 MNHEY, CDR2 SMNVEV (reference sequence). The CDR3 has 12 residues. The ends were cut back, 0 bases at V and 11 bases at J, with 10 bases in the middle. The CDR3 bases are TGTGCCAGCAGTTTATCGAGGGGTGAGGCTTTCTTT. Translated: CASSLSRGEAFF.

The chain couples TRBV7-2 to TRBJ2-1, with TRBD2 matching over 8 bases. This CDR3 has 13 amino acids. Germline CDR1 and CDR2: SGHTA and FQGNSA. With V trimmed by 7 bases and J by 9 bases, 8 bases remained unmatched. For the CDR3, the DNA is TGTGCCAGCAATACGGGAGGGCCAACTGAGCAGTTCTTC. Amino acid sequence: CASNTGGPTEQFF. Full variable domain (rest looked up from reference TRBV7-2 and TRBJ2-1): GAGVSQSPSNKVTEKGKDVELRCDPISGHTALYWYRQSLGQGLEFLIYFQGNSAPDKSGLPSDRFSAERTGGSVSTLTIQRTQQEDSAVYLCASNTGGPTEQFFGPGTRLTVL.

The CDR3 DNA reads as TGTGCCAGCAGCCGTCCTTTAGGGGGCGCCACACCAGATACGCAGTATTTT. Translating gives CASSRPLGGATPDTQYF. This chain joins TRBV7-9 and TRBJ2-3; 7 nucleotides line up with TRBD1. The V and J ends lost 5 bases and 4 bases, in that order; junction bases with no gene match: 15. This CDR3 is built from 17 residues. Germline lookup yields CDR1 SEHNR and CDR2 FQNEAQ (reference sequence).

DNA for the CDR3: TGCGCCAGCAGCCCAAGGGGACAGGGGAATAGGCGGTACTTC. Translating it yields CASSPRGQGNRRYF. The V gene is TRBV5-1, the J gene TRBJ2-7; 10 positions agree with TRBD1. J lost 12 bases, V lost 4 bases, and 13 bases had no gene match. The germline CDR1 and CDR2 sequences are SGHRS and YFSETQ. The CDR3 totals 14 residues. The full variable domain, with the rest looked up from reference TRBV5-1 and TRBJ2-7, is KAGVTQTPRYLIKTRGQQVTLSCSPISGHRSVSWYQQTPGQGLQFLFEYFSETQRNKGNFPGRFSGRQFSNSRSEMNVSTLELGDSALYLCASSPRGQGNRRYFGPGTRLTVT.

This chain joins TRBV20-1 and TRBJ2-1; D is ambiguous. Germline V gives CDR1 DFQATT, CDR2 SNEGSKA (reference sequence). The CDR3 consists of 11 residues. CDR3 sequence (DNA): TGCAGCGTTCAAGTTTACAATGAGCAGTTCTTC. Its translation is CSVQVYNEQFF.

For the CDR3, the DNA is TGTGCCATCTGGGGGGGGAGCAATCAGCCCCAGCATTTT. This codes for CAIWGGSNQPQHF. This sequence joins TRBV10-3 and TRBJ1-5; D perhaps matches TRBD1 (5 bases). Germline V lookup: CDR1 ENHRY, CDR2 SYGVKD. With 8 bases removed from V and 1 base from J, the gap between germline ends came to 9 bases. The CDR3 totals 13 residues.

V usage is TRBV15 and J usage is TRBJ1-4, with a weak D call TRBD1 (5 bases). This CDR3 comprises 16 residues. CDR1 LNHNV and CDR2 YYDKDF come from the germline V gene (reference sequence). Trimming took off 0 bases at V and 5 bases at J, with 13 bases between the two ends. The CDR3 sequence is CATSRDYLAGNEKLFF. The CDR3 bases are TGTGCCACCAGCAGAGATTATTTGGCAGGGAATGAAAAACTGTTTTTT.

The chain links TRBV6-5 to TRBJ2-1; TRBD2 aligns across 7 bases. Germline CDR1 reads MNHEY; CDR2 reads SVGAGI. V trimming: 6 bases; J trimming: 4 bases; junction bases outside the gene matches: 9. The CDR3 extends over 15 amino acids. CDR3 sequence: CASSPEWEGYNEQFF. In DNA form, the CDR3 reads TGTGCCAGCAGCCCGGAGTGGGAGGGTTACAATGAGCAGTTCTTC.

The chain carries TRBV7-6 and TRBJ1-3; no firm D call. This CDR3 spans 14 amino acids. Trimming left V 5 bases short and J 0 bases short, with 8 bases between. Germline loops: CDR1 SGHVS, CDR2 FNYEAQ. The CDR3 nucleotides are TGTGCCAGCAGCCGGACGGTCTCTGGAAACACCATATATTTT. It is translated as CASSRTVSGNTIYF.

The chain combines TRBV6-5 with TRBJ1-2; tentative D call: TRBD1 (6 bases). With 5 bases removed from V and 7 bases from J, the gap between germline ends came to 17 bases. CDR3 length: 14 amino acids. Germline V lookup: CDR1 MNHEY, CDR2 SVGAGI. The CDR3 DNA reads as TGTGCCAGCAGTCCCGGACAGACCCTGGGTGGCTACACCTTC. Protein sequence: CASSPGQTLGGYTF.

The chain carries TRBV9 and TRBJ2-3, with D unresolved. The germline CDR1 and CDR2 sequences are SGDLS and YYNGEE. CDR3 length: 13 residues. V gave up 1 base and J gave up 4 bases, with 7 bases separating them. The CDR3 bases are TGTGCCAGCAGCGTAACTCCGGCAGATACGCAGTATTTT. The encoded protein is CASSVTPADTQYF.

In DNA form, the CDR3 reads TGTGCCATCGCGGCGGGAGGGGGGACAGGGGACATTCAGTACTTC. This encodes CAIAAGGGTGDIQYF. The chain has TRBV10-3 and TRBJ2-4; weak D call: TRBD1 (10 bases). This CDR3 has 15 amino acids. Trimming removed 8 bases from V and 8 bases from J, with 22 bases in between. The germline V gene encodes CDR1 ENHRY and CDR2 SYGVKD.

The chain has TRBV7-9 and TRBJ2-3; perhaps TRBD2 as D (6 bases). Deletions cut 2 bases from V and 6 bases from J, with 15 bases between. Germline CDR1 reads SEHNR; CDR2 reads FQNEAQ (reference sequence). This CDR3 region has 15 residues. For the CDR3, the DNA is TGTGCCAGCAGCTTATACGGCGGGACGTGGGATACGCAGTATTTT. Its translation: CASSLYGGTWDTQYF.

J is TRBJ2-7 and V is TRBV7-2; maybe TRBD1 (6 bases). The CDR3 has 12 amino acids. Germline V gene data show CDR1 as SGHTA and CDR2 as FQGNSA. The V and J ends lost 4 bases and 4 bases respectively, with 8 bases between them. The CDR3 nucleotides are TGTGCCAGCAGCTCGACAGGTTACGAGCAGTACTTC. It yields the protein CASSSTGYEQYF.

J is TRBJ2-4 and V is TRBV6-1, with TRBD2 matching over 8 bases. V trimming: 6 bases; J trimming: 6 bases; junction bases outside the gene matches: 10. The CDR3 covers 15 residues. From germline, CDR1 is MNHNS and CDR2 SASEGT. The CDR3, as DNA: TGTGCCAGCAGGGGTAGCGGGGAAGACGCAAACATTCAGTACTTC. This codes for CASRGSGEDANIQYF.